The T cell receptor beta chain described here comes from a study of T cell changes during pregnancy in multiple sclerosis. The protocol was immunoSEQ multiplex PCR, while the TCRdb copy is restricted to in-frame clones and leaves out a portion. Here the sample spans some 47,000 clones, around 96% being singletons. The CDR3 is 17 amino acids. V lost 0 bases, J lost 2 bases, and 14 bases lay in between. The germline gives CDR1 MGHRA, CDR2 YSYEKL. The sample holds one count of this clone. This sequence joins TRBV4-1 and TRBJ2-1; tentatively, D is TRBD1 (6 bases). The source is a female donor with multiple sclerosis, enrolled in a pregnancy study. Material: peripheral blood, obtained in the second trimester of pregnancy. DNA of the CDR3: TGCGCCAGCAGCCAAGATCCCGGCCAGGGGACCTACAATGAGCAGTTCTTC. Translating gives CASSQDPGQGTYNEQFF.